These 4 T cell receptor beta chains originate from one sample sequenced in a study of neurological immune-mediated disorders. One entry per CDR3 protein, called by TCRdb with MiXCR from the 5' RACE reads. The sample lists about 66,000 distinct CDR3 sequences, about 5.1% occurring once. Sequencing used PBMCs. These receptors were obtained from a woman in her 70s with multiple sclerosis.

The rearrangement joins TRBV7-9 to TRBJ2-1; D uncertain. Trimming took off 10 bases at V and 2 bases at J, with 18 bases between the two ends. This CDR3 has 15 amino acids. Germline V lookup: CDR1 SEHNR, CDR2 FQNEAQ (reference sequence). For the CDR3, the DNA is TGTGCCACCAGGATTCGGGTTCCGCCCTACAATGAGCAGTTCTTC. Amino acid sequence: CATRIRVPPYNEQFF.

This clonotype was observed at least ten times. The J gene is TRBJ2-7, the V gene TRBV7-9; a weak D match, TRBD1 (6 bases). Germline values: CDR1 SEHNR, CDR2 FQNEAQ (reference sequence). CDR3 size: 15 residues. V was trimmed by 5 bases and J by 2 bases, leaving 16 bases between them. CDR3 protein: CASSGGQKSPYEQYF. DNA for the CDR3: TGTGCCAGCAGCGGTGGACAGAAATCTCCCTACGAGCAGTACTTC.

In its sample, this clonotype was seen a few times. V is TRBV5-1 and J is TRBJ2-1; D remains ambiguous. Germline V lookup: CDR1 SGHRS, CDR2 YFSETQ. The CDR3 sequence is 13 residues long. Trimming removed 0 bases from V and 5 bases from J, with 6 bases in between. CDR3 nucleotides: TGCGCCAGCAGCTTGGATCCCAACAATGAGCAGTTCTTC. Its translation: CASSLDPNNEQFF.

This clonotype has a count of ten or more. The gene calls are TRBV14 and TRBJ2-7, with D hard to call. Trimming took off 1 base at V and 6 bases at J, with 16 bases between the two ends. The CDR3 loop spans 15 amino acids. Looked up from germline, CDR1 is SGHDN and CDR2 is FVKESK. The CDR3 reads CASSQGASSAGEQYF. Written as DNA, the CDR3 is TGTGCCAGCAGCCAAGGGGCTTCGAGCGCAGGCGAGCAGTACTTC.